A selection of T cell receptor beta chains follows, all from one sample in a study of Tregs in tolerant kidney transplant recipients. The data were produced by immunoSEQ multiplex PCR, yet TCRdb's version contains in-frame clones alone and is incomplete. The sample yields approximately 90,000 clones, 80% to 95% seen once. The sequenced sample was CD4+ T cells from blood (PBMCs), obtained 12 months after the transplant. The receptors shown here come from a human patient who received a combined kidney and bone marrow transplant. Some T cells may be transferred from the graft donor. Both conserved end residues are part of each CDR3. A D gene is named only where the DNA matches it firmly. Size is stated for part of the rows, as once, few or many counts, or as a class when the clone is expanded.

d_call: -; j_call: TRBJ2-7; clone_size: -; v_call: TRBV2; cdr3_aa: CASSESIGTRRSYEQYF
d_call: TRBD2; j_call: TRBJ2-7; clone_size: -; v_call: TRBV27; cdr3_aa: CASSLHGLAGEQYF
d_call: -; j_call: TRBJ2-1; clone_size: -; v_call: TRBV4-2; cdr3_aa: CASSQVSDNEQFF
d_call: TRBD1; j_call: TRBJ1-2; clone_size: -; v_call: TRBV28; cdr3_aa: CASSLLDRVNGYTF
d_call: -; j_call: TRBJ1-5; clone_size: few; v_call: TRBV27; cdr3_aa: CASSLHSNQPQHF
d_call: TRBD2; j_call: TRBJ2-5; clone_size: -; v_call: TRBV2; cdr3_aa: CASSALLLAGGQETQYF
d_call: -; j_call: TRBJ2-2; clone_size: -; v_call: TRBV6-5; cdr3_aa: CASSYRTANTGELFF
d_call: TRBD1; j_call: TRBJ2-3; clone_size: -; v_call: TRBV5-1; cdr3_aa: CASYGQGTDTQYF
d_call: -; j_call: TRBJ1-2; clone_size: -; v_call: TRBV7-9; cdr3_aa: CASSLQQELRGYTF
d_call: TRBD2; j_call: TRBJ2-2; clone_size: -; v_call: TRBV11-3; cdr3_aa: CASSPGLAGVGELFF
d_call: TRBD1; j_call: TRBJ1-1; clone_size: -; v_call: TRBV18; cdr3_aa: CASSGDRGSLNTEAFF
d_call: TRBD2; j_call: TRBJ2-5; clone_size: -; v_call: TRBV30; cdr3_aa: CASNLAGGETQYF
d_call: -; j_call: TRBJ2-7; clone_size: -; v_call: TRBV6-5; cdr3_aa: CASSYSTAGDTYEQYF
d_call: TRBD1; j_call: TRBJ2-2; clone_size: -; v_call: TRBV7-7; cdr3_aa: CASSSTRDRNTGELFF
d_call: TRBD2; j_call: TRBJ2-3; clone_size: once; v_call: TRBV9; cdr3_aa: CASSVDSGGREDTQYF
d_call: TRBD1; j_call: TRBJ2-2; clone_size: -; v_call: TRBV18; cdr3_aa: CASHSTGDTGELFF
d_call: TRBD2; j_call: TRBJ2-5; clone_size: -; v_call: TRBV6-5; cdr3_aa: CASSYSGLAGSETQYF
d_call: TRBD1; j_call: TRBJ2-7; clone_size: few; v_call: TRBV10-2; cdr3_aa: CASSWTGNGEQYF
d_call: -; j_call: TRBJ1-2; clone_size: -; v_call: TRBV2; cdr3_aa: CASSISGSTHGYTF
d_call: TRBD2; j_call: TRBJ2-3; clone_size: -; v_call: TRBV4-2; cdr3_aa: CASSRLAGGPGTDTQYF
d_call: -; j_call: TRBJ1-3; clone_size: -; v_call: TRBV15; cdr3_aa: CATSSIRGSWGNTIYF
d_call: TRBD1; j_call: TRBJ1-4; clone_size: -; v_call: TRBV30; cdr3_aa: CAWSVRGRGKIEKLFF
d_call: TRBD1; j_call: TRBJ2-7; clone_size: -; v_call: TRBV4-1; cdr3_aa: CASSQEEVPKGGLSCEQYF
d_call: TRBD1; j_call: TRBJ1-2; clone_size: -; v_call: TRBV19; cdr3_aa: CASSHDRDGYTF
d_call: -; j_call: TRBJ2-3; clone_size: -; v_call: TRBV5-1; cdr3_aa: CASSEGHDTQYF
d_call: -; j_call: TRBJ1-6; clone_size: few; v_call: TRBV19; cdr3_aa: CASSHRTRQFAALGSPLHF
d_call: TRBD2; j_call: TRBJ2-7; clone_size: once; v_call: TRBV4-3; cdr3_aa: CASSQGLAGGYEQYF
d_call: TRBD2; j_call: TRBJ2-3; clone_size: few; v_call: TRBV10-3; cdr3_aa: CAIRLAGSTDTQYF
d_call: -; j_call: TRBJ2-5; clone_size: -; v_call: TRBV5-1; cdr3_aa: CASSLQEQETQYF
d_call: -; j_call: TRBJ2-7; clone_size: -; v_call: TRBV12-1; cdr3_aa: CASSFRDTQEGEQYF
d_call: -; j_call: TRBJ2-7; clone_size: few; v_call: TRBV6-6; cdr3_aa: CASTPICEQYF
d_call: -; j_call: -; clone_size: -; v_call: TRBV7-8; cdr3_aa: CASSLVSVGNAYEQYF
d_call: TRBD2; j_call: TRBJ2-7; clone_size: -; v_call: TRBV19; cdr3_aa: CASSLAGGPRSYEQYF
d_call: -; j_call: TRBJ1-2; clone_size: -; v_call: TRBV18; cdr3_aa: CASSPVPEAFNYGYTF